This entry lists 27 T cell receptor beta chains sequenced from one sample in a study of identical twins. TCRdb re-derived calls from the 5' RACE reads in MiXCR, one entry per CDR3 protein. Of around 690,000 distinct CDR3 sequences listed, roughly 20% are singletons. These data also formed part of another study, on T cells expressing NK-cell markers.

Sample: PBMCs. The origin of the receptors is a woman between 18 and 29 years old in good health.

The table lists this clonotype with many counts. J is TRBJ2-1 and V is TRBV3-1; D remains unclear. The CDR3 length is 14 residues. V lost 1 base, J lost 8 bases, and 12 bases lay in between. Germline-derived CDR1 and CDR2 are LGHDT and YNNKEL (reference sequence). CDR3 sequence: CASSQAIRAYEQFF. The CDR3 DNA reads TGTGCCAGCAGCCAAGCGATCCGGGCCTATGAGCAGTTCTTC.

V usage is TRBV29-1 and J usage is TRBJ2-3; D perhaps matches TRBD2 (5 bases). In germline, CDR1 is SQVTM, CDR2 ANQGSEA. There are 13 residues in the CDR3. Deletions cut 4 bases from V and 0 bases from J, with 8 bases between. The CDR3 DNA reads as TGCAGCGTTGGCCCGGGGAGCACAGATACGCAGTATTTT. Translation gives CSVGPGSTDTQYF.

The chain has TRBV4-3 and TRBJ2-1, with TRBD2 matching over 8 bases. The trim removed 0 bases at V and 0 bases at J, leaving 4 bases unmatched. The CDR3 runs to 17 residues. Per germline, CDR1 LGHNA and CDR2 YSLEER. CDR3 DNA sequence: TGCGCCAGCAGCCAAGATGAACTAGCGGACTCCTACAATGAGCAGTTCTTC. Protein product: CASSQDELADSYNEQFF.

The rearrangement uses TRBV9 and TRBJ1-2; D gene ambiguous. The CDR3 has 14 residues. Trimming left V 4 bases short and J 7 bases short, with 17 bases between. Germline V gene sequence: CDR1 SGDLS, CDR2 YYNGEE. The CDR3 sequence is CASSLPREEGGYTF. CDR3 sequence (DNA): TGTGCCAGCAGCCTCCCCCGGGAGGAAGGTGGCTACACCTTC.

This chain connects TRBV23-1 to TRBJ1-5, with D unresolved. TRBV23-1 is noted as an ORF with a role that remains uncertain. V was clipped by 0 bases and J by 5 bases, with 17 bases between them. The CDR3 spans 17 residues. CDR3 protein: CASSQSQEGGNDQPQHF. The CDR3 nucleotides are TGCGCCAGCAGTCAATCCCAGGAGGGAGGGAATGATCAGCCCCAGCATTTT.

This clonotype turned up a few times. The V and J genes are TRBV5-1 and TRBJ2-1; D not resolved. With 0 bases removed from V and 8 bases from J, the gap between germline ends came to 9 bases. CDR1 is SGHRS, CDR2 YFSETQ, per germline. The CDR3 consists of 13 residues. Here the CDR3 reads CASSLAVRDEQFF. The CDR3 DNA reads as TGCGCCAGCAGCTTGGCCGTAAGGGATGAGCAGTTCTTC. Full variable domain (missing parts from reference TRBV5-1 and TRBJ2-1): KAGVTQTPRYLIKTRGQQVTLSCSPISGHRSVSWYQQTPGQGLQFLFEYFSETQRNKGNFPGRFSGRQFSNSRSEMNVSTLELGDSALYLCASSLAVRDEQFFGPGTRLTVL.

This clonotype was seen a handful of times. The CDR3 region has the DNA TGCAGTGCCCCCCTAGCGGGAGGGAGGGGCAATGAGCAGTTCTTC. This codes for CSAPLAGGRGNEQFF. The chain joins TRBV20-1 to TRBJ2-1, with 12 bases identical to TRBD2. The germline V gene has CDR1 DFQATT and CDR2 SNEGSKA (reference sequence). The CDR3 has 15 residues. V trimming: 6 bases; J trimming: 6 bases; junction bases outside the gene matches: 9.

This clonotype appeared a few times. The chain couples TRBV12-3 or TRBV12-4 to TRBJ1-1; D call uncertain. V was shortened by 3 bases and J by 1 base, with 9 bases between the two germline ends. The CDR3 is made up of 14 amino acids. The DNA for the CDR3 is TGTGCCAGCAGTTTTGGACTGGGGAACACTGAAGCTTTCTTT. Amino acid sequence: CASSFGLGNTEAFF.

The CDR3 nucleotides read TGTGCCAGCAGCTCGTCGGTGTGGAGCGGGAGGGACTCATCTTCCTACGAGCAGTACTTC. Translating gives CASSSSVWSGRDSSSYEQYF. The chain carries TRBV5-6 and TRBJ2-7; TRBD2 matches 10 bases. CDR1 is SGHDT and CDR2 is YYEEEE in the germline V gene. The CDR3 covers 20 residues. J gave up 1 base and V 3 bases, and 19 bases lay outside the gene matches.

This clonotype was observed once. The chain couples TRBV18 to TRBJ2-2; D might be TRBD1 (5 bases). The CDR3 sequence is 13 residues long. V lost 6 bases, J lost 3 bases, and 8 bases lay in between. Germline lookup yields CDR1 KGHSH and CDR2 LQKENI. CDR3 nucleotides: TGTGCCAGCTCGCCGACAGACACCGGGGAGCTGTTTTTT. Translation: CASSPTDTGELFF.

This clonotype was counted between two and nine times. The chain combines TRBV9 with TRBJ2-2; 8 bases are shared with TRBD1. CDR1 SGDLS and CDR2 YYNGEE come from the germline V gene. J lost 2 bases, V lost 2 bases, and 5 bases had no gene match. The length of the CDR3 is 16 residues. CDR3 in DNA: TGTGCCAGCAGCGTGGCCAGGGGGCAAAACACCGGGGAGCTGTTTTTT. Translation: CASSVARGQNTGELFF.

This clonotype occurred a few times. The chain uses TRBV24-1 and TRBJ2-1, with 11 positions matching TRBD1. The CDR3 consists of 16 residues. V lost 0 bases to trimming and J lost 12 bases; unmatched junction nucleotides: 9. Germline values: CDR1 KGHDR, CDR2 SFDVKD. The CDR3 region has the DNA TGTGCCACCAGTGATTTGCCGGGACAGGGGGTCCTCAGGCAGTTCTTC. The encoded protein is CATSDLPGQGVLRQFF.

This chain joins TRBV10-3 and TRBJ2-4; D call uncertain. Germline V lookup: CDR1 ENHRY, CDR2 SYGVKD. The CDR3 runs 12 residues. V gave up 8 bases and J gave up 5 bases, with 10 bases separating them. The CDR3: CAIGGAENIQYF. In DNA, the CDR3 is TGTGCCATCGGCGGCGCAGAAAACATTCAGTACTTC.

This clonotype has just a few counts. V gene TRBV6-2 or TRBV6-3 combines with J gene TRBJ2-7; D tentatively reads TRBD1 or TRBD2 (5 bases each). CDR3 size: 13 residues. CDR1 MNHEY and CDR2 SVGEGT come from the germline V gene. V was trimmed by 5 bases and J by 5 bases, leaving 13 bases between them. CDR3 in amino acids: CASSLMGRNEQYF. The CDR3 DNA reads as TGTGCCAGCAGTCTGATGGGACGCAACGAGCAGTACTTC.

The rearrangement uses TRBV9 and TRBJ2-5; D is possibly TRBD1 or TRBD2 (5 bases each). The germline V gene has CDR1 SGDLS and CDR2 YYNGEE. This CDR3 has 15 residues. Trimming cost V 0 bases and J 1 base, with 10 bases left between them. This CDR3 is CASSVGGELQETQYF. The DNA for the CDR3 is TGTGCCAGCAGCGTAGGAGGGGAGCTCCAAGAGACCCAGTACTTC.

This rearrangement joins TRBV5-1 to TRBJ2-1, with TRBD1 matching 9 bases. The length of the CDR3 is 15 residues. Germline lookup yields CDR1 SGHRS and CDR2 YFSETQ. Unmatched junction bases numbered 9, after V lost 7 bases and J lost 4 bases. CDR3 DNA sequence: TGCGCCAGCTACCGTCCGGGACAGGGTTACAATGAGCAGTTCTTC. Translating gives CASYRPGQGYNEQFF.

V gene TRBV5-1 combines with J gene TRBJ2-5; tentatively, D is TRBD2 (6 bases). The CDR3 is 15 amino acids. V dropped 1 base and J dropped 6 bases, with 16 bases sitting between them. In germline, CDR1 is SGHRS, CDR2 YFSETQ. CDR3 sequence reads: CASSLLASAAKTQYF. The CDR3 bases are TGCGCCAGCAGCTTGTTGGCTAGCGCCGCTAAGACCCAGTACTTC.

This chain joins TRBV5-1 and TRBJ2-1; TRBD2 matches at 9 bases. Germline V lookup: CDR1 SGHRS, CDR2 YFSETQ. The trim removed 4 bases at V and 4 bases at J, leaving 9 bases unmatched. This CDR3 is built from 16 residues. CDR3 sequence reads: CASSPRGLAIYNEQFF. The CDR3 coding sequence is TGCGCCAGCAGCCCCCGAGGACTAGCGATATACAATGAGCAGTTCTTC.

The DNA of the CDR3 is TGTGCCAGCAAGGCGAGGAACGCCTACAATGAGCAGTTCTTC. It yields the protein CASKARNAYNEQFF. The chain combines TRBV2 with TRBJ2-1, with D unresolved. Germline CDR1 and CDR2: SNHLY and FYNNEI. This CDR3 is built from 14 residues. The V end lost 7 bases, the J end lost 2 bases, and 12 bases lay between the germline ends.

This chain connects TRBV6-5 to TRBJ2-7; D might be TRBD2 (6 bases). The CDR3 has 14 amino acids. Germline CDR1 and CDR2: MNHEY and SVGAGI. V was cut by 2 bases and J by 4 bases, with 12 bases left in between. The CDR3, as DNA: TGTGCCAGCAGTTACAGGGGCGGGGTATACGAGCAGTACTTC. Translating gives CASSYRGGVYEQYF.

This clonotype was recorded at least ten times. The V and J genes are TRBV20-1 and TRBJ1-2; weak D call: TRBD1 (6 bases). Trimming removed 3 bases from V and 2 bases from J, with 7 bases in between. Germline CDR1 and CDR2: DFQATT and SNEGSKA (reference sequence). The CDR3 totals 12 residues. The CDR3 loop is CSASTGNYGYTF. The CDR3 DNA follows: TGCAGTGCTAGTACAGGGAACTATGGCTACACCTTC.

V usage is TRBV20-1 and J usage is TRBJ1-1; 7 bases are a match to TRBD1. The CDR3 contains 14 residues. The V gene's germline CDR1 is DFQATT and CDR2 SNEGSKA (reference sequence). Germline trimming cut 6 bases from V and 3 bases from J; bases unmatched to any gene: 10. The CDR3 sequence: CSAARQGSDTEAFF. CDR3 DNA sequence: TGCAGTGCCGCAAGACAGGGATCGGACACTGAAGCTTTCTTT.

This clonotype was detected a few times. This chain joins TRBV24-1 and TRBJ2-5; 9 bases are a match to TRBD1. The CDR3 totals 16 residues. Germline V gene sequence: CDR1 KGHDR, CDR2 SFDVKD. Trimming cost V 3 bases and J 5 bases; bases outside gene matches: 9. CDR3 coding DNA: TGTGCCACCAGTGATCCGTCGGACAGGGGCGGGGAGACCCAGTACTTC. Protein sequence: CATSDPSDRGGETQYF.

This clonotype has more than one count but fewer than ten. The chain links TRBV10-3 to TRBJ2-7, with 14 bases lining up with TRBD2. The CDR3 contains 17 residues. The V and J ends lost 0 bases and 4 bases, in that order; junction bases with no gene match: 5. Germline CDR1 ENHRY, CDR2 SYGVKD. CDR3 in amino acids: CAISESVGLAGVYEQYF. As DNA, the CDR3 is TGTGCCATCAGTGAGTCGGTGGGACTAGCGGGAGTGTACGAGCAGTACTTC.

This clonotype was observed many times. The chain is built from TRBV4-2 and TRBJ2-7; weak D call: TRBD2 (6 bases). CDR1 is LGHNA and CDR2 is YNFKEQ in the germline V gene. Between the trimmed V and J ends, which lost 0 bases and 1 base, there was a span of 7 bases. This CDR3 has 14 amino acids. The CDR3 nucleotides are TGTGCCAGCAGCCAAGAGGAGGGATCCTACGAGCAGTACTTC. This sequence encodes CASSQEEGSYEQYF.

Only a few counts were recorded for this clonotype. The J gene is TRBJ2-7, the V gene TRBV7-2; weak D call: TRBD2 (5 bases). The germline V and J ends were trimmed by 2 bases and 0 bases, with 11 bases remaining between them. This CDR3 spans 15 amino acids. Germline CDR1 SGHTA, CDR2 FQGNSA. This CDR3 is CASSLQRSSSYEQYF. CDR3 bases: TGTGCCAGCAGCTTACAGCGGTCGAGCTCCTACGAGCAGTACTTC.

This clonotype was seen at least ten times. The chain couples TRBV20-1 to TRBJ2-5, with a tentative D call TRBD2 (7 bases). Per the germline V gene, CDR1 is DFQATT and CDR2 is SNEGSKA (reference sequence). V was trimmed by 2 bases and J by 5 bases, leaving 15 bases between them. The CDR3 is made up of 14 amino acids. CDR3 DNA sequence: TGCAGTGCTAGAAGGGGGGAGGGATCGGAGACCCAGTACTTC. Translated, it gives CSARRGEGSETQYF.